Here is one TCR beta chain with its context. Using immunoSEQ multiplex PCR, the repertoire was profiled, and TCRdb retains in-frame clones only, with some absent. Among tens of thousands of clones listed, 93% were seen once. Germline CDR1 MNHNY, CDR2 SVGAGI (reference sequence). CDR3 size: 13 residues. Trimming left V 6 bases short and J 7 bases short, with 12 bases between. The data are from a study of T cell changes during pregnancy in multiple sclerosis. The rearrangement uses TRBV6-6 and TRBJ1-4; D unresolved. The TCR originated in a female donor with multiple sclerosis, enrolled in a pregnancy study. The starting material was peripheral blood, obtained after pregnancy. CDR3 loop: CASSLRRGEKLFF. CDR3 sequence (DNA): TGTGCCAGCAGCCTTCGGCGAGGTGAAAAACTGTTTTTT.